The clone carrying this T cell receptor (beta chain) was observed at least ten times. Its antigen remains unknown. The data stem from a study of T-cell reconstitution after alpha-beta-depleted transplantation in children. The TCRbeta library incorporated unique molecular identifiers. One entry per CDR3 protein, called by TCRdb with MiXCR from the PCR reads. The sample includes about 300,000 distinct CDR3 sequences, 10% of them seen just once. Points from the study as a whole: Where alpha-beta T cells came from about two months after transplant was reportedly several hundred expanded graft clones. Recipient T cells and thymic progenitors that survived gave rise to the high TCRbeta diversity observed at day 60 in some patients. At one year after transplant, newly produced T cells mostly accounted for T-cell counts and diversity.

The source of this sequence is a boy less than two years old with acute myeloid leukemia, due to receive a stem cell transplant. Specimen: PBMCs, collected before TCRalphabeta/CD19-depleted stem cell transplant.

CDR3 nucleotides: TGTGCCAGCAGCTTCGGGGATTCCTACGAGCAGTACTTC. This sequence encodes CASSFGDSYEQYF. The rearrangement joins TRBV7-9 to TRBJ2-7, with D possibly TRBD2 on 5 matching bases. CDR1 is SEHNR and CDR2 is FQNEAQ in the germline V gene (reference sequence). V lost 3 bases and J lost 1, with 7 bases in between. This CDR3 spans 13 amino acids.